Following are 22 T cell receptor beta chains from one sample sequenced in a study of CD8+ T cells in alopecia areata. The authors extracted RNA and reverse transcribed it into cDNA as the sequencing template. Libraries were prepared by immunoSEQ multiplex PCR; TCRdb keeps only in-frame clonotypes and omits some of them. This table has 100,000 to 140,000 clones, 80% to 85% appearing once. Treatment specified: oral pan-JAK inhibitor, 5-10 mg twice daily. Sequences were derived from CD8+ T cells sorted from blood, sampled at week 24, from a patient treated with tofacitinib. Receptors originate from a human donor with alopecia areata.

The genes are TRBV27 and TRBJ2-7; D is perhaps TRBD1 (6 bases). Germline CDR1 reads MNHEY; CDR2 reads SMNVEV (reference sequence). The V end lost 2 bases, the J end lost 3 bases, and 8 bases lay between the germline ends. The CDR3 has 13 amino acids. This CDR3 reads CASSLGRGYEQYF. The CDR3 region has the DNA TGTGCCAGCAGTTTAGGCAGGGGCTACGAGCAGTACTTC.

Details on this clone: In the same sample, other DNA sequences code for this CDR3. This chain links TRBV25-1 with TRBJ1-3; TRBD1 might be the D (6 bases). V lost 4 bases and J 4 bases, leaving 8 bases between the germline ends. The CDR3 is 13 amino acids. Germline-derived CDR1 and CDR2 are MGHDK and SYGVNS. CDR3 region: CASSGTGGNTIYF. CDR3 DNA sequence: TGTGCCAGCAGTGGAACAGGGGGAAACACCATATATTTT.

This sequence joins TRBV7-9 and TRBJ1-2, with a tentative D call TRBD1 (6 bases). CDR3 length: 14 amino acids. From germline, CDR1 is SEHNR and CDR2 FQNEAQ (reference sequence). V was trimmed by 1 base and J by 4 bases, leaving 10 bases between them. CDR3 nucleotide sequence: TGTGCCAGCAGCTTAGTGGACAGATTCTATGGCTACACCTTC. Its translation is CASSLVDRFYGYTF.

V gene TRBV4-1 combines with J gene TRBJ2-7; 8 bases are shared with TRBD2. The V gene's germline CDR1 is MGHRA and CDR2 YSYEKL. Germline trimming cut 1 base from V and 1 base from J; bases unmatched to any gene: 3. This CDR3 region has 15 residues. CDR3 nucleotide sequence: TGCGCCAGCAGCCAAGCGGGGGGGCTTTCCTACGAGCAGTACTTC. Encoded protein: CASSQAGGLSYEQYF.

V is TRBV4-1 and J is TRBJ2-1; 9 nucleotides match TRBD2. CDR3 length equals 16 residues. Germline CDR1 is MGHRA and CDR2 is YSYEKL. V trimming: 1 base; J trimming: 7 bases; junction bases outside the gene matches: 8. The CDR3, as DNA: TGCGCCAGCAGCCAAGGGGCTAGCGGGGTGAGAAATGAGCAGTTCTTC. Amino acid sequence: CASSQGASGVRNEQFF.

The chain recombines TRBV9 with TRBJ2-5; no reliable D call. With 3 bases removed from V and 4 bases from J, the gap between germline ends came to 19 bases. The CDR3 spans 16 residues. CDR1 and CDR2 (germline): SGDLS, YYNGEE. Here the CDR3 reads CASSGTDRGPAETQYF. The CDR3 DNA reads as TGTGCCAGCAGCGGAACGGATCGTGGACCGGCAGAGACCCAGTACTTC.

The chain's CDR3 is CASSQDRGLTPLHF. The CDR3 coding sequence is TGCGCCAGCAGCCAGGACAGGGGTTTGACACCCCTCCACTTT. The genes are TRBV4-1 and TRBJ1-6, with 9 positions matching TRBD1. The CDR3 extends over 14 amino acids. The germline CDR1 and CDR2 sequences are MGHRA and YSYEKL. V dropped 3 bases and J dropped 11; count of bases not matched to a gene: 5.

J is TRBJ2-1 and V is TRBV4-1; 9 nucleotides match TRBD1. J was trimmed by 5 bases and V by 0 bases; bases with no gene match: 11. CDR1 and CDR2 (germline): MGHRA, YSYEKL. The CDR3 consists of 18 residues. This chain's CDR3 is CASSQEEMGQGTNNEQFF. CDR3 in DNA: TGCGCCAGCAGCCAAGAGGAGATGGGACAGGGCACCAACAATGAGCAGTTCTTC.

The chain recombines TRBV7-9 with TRBJ2-5; 11 nucleotides line up with TRBD2. Germline assignment: CDR1 SEHNR and CDR2 FQNEAQ (reference sequence). The CDR3 is made up of 18 amino acids. Trimming at V came to 2 bases and at J to 3 bases, leaving 11 bases not matched to a gene. CDR3 residues: CASSLQRQGGLAEETQYF. CDR3 DNA: TGTGCCAGCAGCTTACAAAGACAGGGGGGACTAGCGGAAGAGACCCAGTACTTC.

The chain combines TRBV29-1 with TRBJ2-3; TRBD1 agrees at 9 bases. The CDR3 length is 15 residues. V was clipped by 3 bases and J by 1 base; unmatched bases: 5. The germline gives CDR1 SQVTM, CDR2 ANQGSEA. The CDR3 is CSVESRDRGTDTQYF. The CDR3 DNA reads as TGCAGCGTTGAGTCCCGGGACAGGGGCACAGATACGCAGTATTTT.

The CDR3 protein is CASSLWGGNQPQHF. The CDR3 bases are TGTGCCAGCAGTTTATGGGGTGGCAATCAGCCCCAGCATTTT. The V and J genes are TRBV27 and TRBJ1-5; D unclear. CDR1 is MNHEY, CDR2 SMNVEV, per germline (reference sequence). The CDR3 runs 14 residues. Deletions cut 1 base from V and 2 bases from J, with 6 bases between.

This clone showed up just once. The chain joins TRBV13 to TRBJ2-5; D is perhaps TRBD1 (6 bases). The CDR3 is 15 residues long. Germline-derived CDR1 and CDR2 are PRHDT and FYEKMQ (reference sequence). Trimming removed 4 bases at V and 4 bases at J, with 16 bases between. The CDR3 reads CASSWRTAGGETQYF. CDR3 in DNA: TGTGCCAGCAGCTGGCGGACAGCCGGCGGAGAGACCCAGTACTTC.

The rearrangement uses TRBV27 and TRBJ2-3; 12 bases line up with TRBD2. CDR3 size: 16 residues. Trimming took 8 bases from V and 1 from J; bases not matched to a gene: 7. Per the germline V gene, CDR1 is MNHEY and CDR2 is SMNVEV (reference sequence). The CDR3 is CASRLAGGVGTDTQYF. The DNA for the CDR3 is TGTGCCAGCCGCCTAGCGGGGGGGGTGGGCACAGATACGCAGTATTTT.

The genes are TRBV19 and TRBJ2-1; 9 positions agree with TRBD1. This CDR3 is 14 amino acids long. The V and J ends lost 3 bases and 6 bases, in that order; junction bases with no gene match: 3. In germline, CDR1 is LNHDA, CDR2 SQIVND (reference sequence). The CDR3 sequence: CASSMWDRANEQFF. The CDR3 region has the DNA TGTGCCAGTAGTATGTGGGACAGGGCCAATGAGCAGTTCTTC.

The genes are TRBV9 and TRBJ2-7, with D maybe TRBD1 (5 bases). The germline V gene has CDR1 SGDLS and CDR2 YYNGEE. CDR3 length: 15 residues. Trimming removed 0 bases from V and 0 bases from J, with 10 bases in between. The CDR3 DNA sequence: TGTGCCAGCAGCGTAGGGTACAGGAACTCCTACGAGCAGTACTTC. It yields the protein CASSVGYRNSYEQYF.

This chain links TRBV7-8 with TRBJ2-3; a possible D gene is TRBD2 (5 bases). Germline V gives CDR1 SGHVS, CDR2 FQNEAQ. There are 15 residues in the CDR3. The ends were cut back, 5 bases at V and 3 bases at J, with 15 bases in the middle. CDR3 coding DNA: TGTGCCAGCAGCCTACCGGCTAGCTCTACAGATACGCAGTATTTT. It codes for CASSLPASSTDTQYF.

This chain joins TRBV7-2 and TRBJ2-7; TRBD2 agrees at 8 bases. The CDR3 totals 13 residues. V trimming: 5 bases; J trimming: 4 bases; junction bases outside the gene matches: 4. Per the germline V gene, CDR1 is SGHTA and CDR2 is FQGNSA. CDR3 amino acids: CASSPGTSYEQYF. The CDR3 DNA is TGTGCCAGCAGCCCGGGGACTAGTTACGAGCAGTACTTC.

V gene TRBV29-1 combines with J gene TRBJ2-7; possibly TRBD2 for D (7 bases). Germline CDR1 is SQVTM and CDR2 is ANQGSEA. V was pared by 3 bases and J by 4 bases, with 22 bases between. The CDR3 loop spans 16 amino acids. The CDR3 region has the DNA TGCAGCGTTGAGTCGTGGGGGGGCCCCCGAATGTACGAGCAGTACTTC. This codes for CSVESWGGPRMYEQYF.

V and J are TRBV27 and TRBJ1-4; the match to TRBD1 covers 7 bases. The junction had 7 bases not matched to a gene; V was cut back by 6 bases and J by 0 bases. Germline CDR1 and CDR2: MNHEY and SMNVEV (reference sequence). This CDR3 has 16 residues. The CDR3 bases are TGTGCCAGCAGCTCCACAGGGGTGGCAACTAATGAAAAACTGTTTTTT. This codes for CASSSTGVATNEKLFF.

CDR3 protein: CASSIELAEGQYF. The CDR3 DNA is TGTGCCAGTAGTATAGAGTTAGCGGAGGGCCAGTACTTC. This rearrangement joins TRBV19 to TRBJ2-5, with D tentatively TRBD2 (6 bases). The CDR3 has 13 residues. The germline V gene has CDR1 LNHDA and CDR2 SQIVND (reference sequence). V lost 0 bases to trimming and J lost 10 bases, with 12 bases between them.

This clone was observed once. V and J are TRBV10-3 and TRBJ1-1; perhaps TRBD1 as D (5 bases). There are 14 residues in the CDR3. Germline CDR1 reads ENHRY; CDR2 reads SYGVKD. The germline V and J ends were trimmed by 0 bases and 1 base, with 6 bases remaining between them. The CDR3 region has the DNA TGTGCCATCAGTGAGTCGGGGCGGAACACTGAAGCTTTCTTT. This translates into CAISESGRNTEAFF.

The V and J genes are TRBV6-5 and TRBJ2-3; D gene unclear. V was clipped by 2 bases and J by 4 bases, with 10 bases between them. CDR3 length equals 14 residues. Looked up from germline, CDR1 is MNHEY and CDR2 is SVGAGI. In DNA, the CDR3 is TGTGCCAGCAGTTACCTGAAGAGTCCAGATACGCAGTATTTT. It translates to CASSYLKSPDTQYF.